A selection of T cell receptor beta chains follows, all from one sample in a study of blood T cells in healthy people across ages. TCRdb called the 5' RACE reads again in MiXCR, with one record for every CDR3 protein. In the table there are 1.4 million or so distinct CDR3 sequences, approximately 43% of which are singletons. The sequenced sample was blood. Every receptor here comes from a woman between 18 and 29 years old in good health. Each CDR3 is given with its conserved first and last residue. Each record gives: V gene, J gene, CDR3 protein.

V gene: TRBV9
J gene: TRBJ2-3
CDR3 protein: CASSLGTSGRTADTQYF

V gene: TRBV7-2
J gene: TRBJ2-4
CDR3 protein: CASSFDLLAGKDIQYF

V gene: TRBV7-8
J gene: TRBJ2-1
CDR3 protein: CASSLIGDSYNEQFF

V gene: TRBV5-1
J gene: TRBJ2-3
CDR3 protein: CASSGTSGSPTDTQYF

V gene: TRBV2
J gene: TRBJ2-5
CDR3 protein: CASSQGQGGLFQETQYF

V gene: TRBV27
J gene: TRBJ2-1
CDR3 protein: CASTLGSTAGWNEQFF

V gene: TRBV18
J gene: TRBJ1-4
CDR3 protein: CASSQGQAEKLFF

V gene: TRBV9
J gene: TRBJ1-1
CDR3 protein: CASSPSRGHTEAFF

V gene: TRBV6-2/TRBV6-3
J gene: TRBJ2-1
CDR3 protein: CASSYSTGLGQFF

V gene: TRBV15
J gene: TRBJ2-7
CDR3 protein: CATSRDRISSYEQYF

V gene: TRBV12-3/TRBV12-4
J gene: TRBJ1-1
CDR3 protein: CASSLTGSHTEAFF

V gene: TRBV6-2/TRBV6-3
J gene: -
CDR3 protein: CASTGLAGDEQYF

V gene: TRBV5-1
J gene: TRBJ2-3
CDR3 protein: CASKLAGSRDTQYF

V gene: TRBV12-3/TRBV12-4
J gene: TRBJ1-4
CDR3 protein: CASSMGRFANEKLFF

V gene: TRBV6-5
J gene: TRBJ2-7
CDR3 protein: CASRTTGGPSYEQYF